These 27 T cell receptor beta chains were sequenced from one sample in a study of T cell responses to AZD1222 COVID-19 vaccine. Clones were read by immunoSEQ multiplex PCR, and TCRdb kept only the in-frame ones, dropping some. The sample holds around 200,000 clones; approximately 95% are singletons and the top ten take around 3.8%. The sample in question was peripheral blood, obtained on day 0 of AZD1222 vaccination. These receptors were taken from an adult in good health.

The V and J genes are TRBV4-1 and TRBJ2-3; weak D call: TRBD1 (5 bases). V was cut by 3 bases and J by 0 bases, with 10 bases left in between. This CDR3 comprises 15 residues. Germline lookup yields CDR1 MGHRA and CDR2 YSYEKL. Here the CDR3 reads CASSHLTESTDTQYF. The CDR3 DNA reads TGCGCCAGCAGCCATCTGACAGAGAGCACAGATACGCAGTATTTT.

Here the CDR3 reads CASSFGVGQSYGYTF. The CDR3, as DNA: TGCGCCAGCAGCTTTGGGGTGGGACAGAGCTATGGCTACACCTTC. This chain links TRBV5-1 with TRBJ1-2; 7 nucleotides line up with TRBD1. Germline V gives CDR1 SGHRS, CDR2 YFSETQ. CDR3 length: 15 residues. V shed 2 bases, J shed 4 bases, and the junction held 8 bases outside the gene matches.

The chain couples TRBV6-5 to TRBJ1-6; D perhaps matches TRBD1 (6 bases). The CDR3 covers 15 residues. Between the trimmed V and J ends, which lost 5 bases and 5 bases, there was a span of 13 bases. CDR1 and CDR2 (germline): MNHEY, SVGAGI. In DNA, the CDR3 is TGTGCCAGCAGTAGAACCAGGGGAAATAATTCACCCCTCCACTTT. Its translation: CASSRTRGNNSPLHF.

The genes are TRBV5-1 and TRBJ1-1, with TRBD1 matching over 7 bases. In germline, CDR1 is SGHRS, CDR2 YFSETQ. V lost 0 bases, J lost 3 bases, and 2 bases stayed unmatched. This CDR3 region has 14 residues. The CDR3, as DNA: TGCGCCAGCAGCTTGGCGGGACAGTACACTGAAGCTTTCTTT. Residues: CASSLAGQYTEAFF.

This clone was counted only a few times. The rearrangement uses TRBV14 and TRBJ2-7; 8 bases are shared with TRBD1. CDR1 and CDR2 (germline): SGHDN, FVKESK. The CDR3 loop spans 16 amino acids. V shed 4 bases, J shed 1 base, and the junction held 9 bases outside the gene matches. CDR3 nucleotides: TGTGCCAGCAGCCCAGGGGGCGTTATTGGGTCCTACGAGCAGTACTTC. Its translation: CASSPGGVIGSYEQYF.

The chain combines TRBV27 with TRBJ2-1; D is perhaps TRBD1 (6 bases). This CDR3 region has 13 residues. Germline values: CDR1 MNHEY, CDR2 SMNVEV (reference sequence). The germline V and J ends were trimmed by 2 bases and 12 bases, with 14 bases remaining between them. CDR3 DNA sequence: TGTGCCAGCAGTTTAGGGGGCGGGTTTAGGCAGTTCTTC. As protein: CASSLGGGFRQFF.

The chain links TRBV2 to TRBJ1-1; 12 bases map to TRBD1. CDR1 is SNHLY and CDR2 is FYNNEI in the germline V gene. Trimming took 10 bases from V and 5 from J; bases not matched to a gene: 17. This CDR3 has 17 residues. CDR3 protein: CANSLGQGAPGVTEAFF. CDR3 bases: TGTGCCAACTCCTTGGGACAGGGGGCGCCGGGAGTTACTGAAGCTTTCTTT.

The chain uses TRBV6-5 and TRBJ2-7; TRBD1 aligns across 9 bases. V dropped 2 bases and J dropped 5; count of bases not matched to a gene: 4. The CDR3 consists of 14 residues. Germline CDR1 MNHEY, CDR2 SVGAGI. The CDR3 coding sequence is TGTGCCAGCAGTTACGGGACAGGGCCTAACGAGCAGTACTTC. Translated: CASSYGTGPNEQYF.

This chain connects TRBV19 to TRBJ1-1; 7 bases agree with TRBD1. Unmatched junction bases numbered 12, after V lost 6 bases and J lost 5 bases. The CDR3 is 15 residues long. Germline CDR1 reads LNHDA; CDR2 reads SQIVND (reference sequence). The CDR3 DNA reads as TGTGCCAGTAGACAAGCATGGCAGGGGGGTACTGAAGCTTTCTTT. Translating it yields CASRQAWQGGTEAFF.

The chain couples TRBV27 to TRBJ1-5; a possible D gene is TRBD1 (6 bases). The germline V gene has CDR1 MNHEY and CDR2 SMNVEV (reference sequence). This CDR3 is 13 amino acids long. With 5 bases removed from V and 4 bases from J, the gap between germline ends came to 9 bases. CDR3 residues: CASSPRGNQPQHF. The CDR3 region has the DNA TGTGCCAGCAGTCCCAGGGGTAATCAGCCCCAGCATTTT.

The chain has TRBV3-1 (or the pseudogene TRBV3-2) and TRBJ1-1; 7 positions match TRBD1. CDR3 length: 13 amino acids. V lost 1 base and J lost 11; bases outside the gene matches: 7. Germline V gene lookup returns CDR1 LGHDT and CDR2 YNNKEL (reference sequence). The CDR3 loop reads CASSQARGRGAFF. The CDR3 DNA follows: TGTGCCAGCAGCCAAGCGAGGGGGCGCGGGGCTTTCTTT.

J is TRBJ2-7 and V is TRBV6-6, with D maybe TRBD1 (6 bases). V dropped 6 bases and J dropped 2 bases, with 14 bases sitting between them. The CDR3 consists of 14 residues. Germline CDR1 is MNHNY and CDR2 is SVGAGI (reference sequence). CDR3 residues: CASRKGAGAYEQYF. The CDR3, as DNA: TGTGCCAGCAGGAAGGGTGCAGGGGCCTACGAGCAGTACTTC.

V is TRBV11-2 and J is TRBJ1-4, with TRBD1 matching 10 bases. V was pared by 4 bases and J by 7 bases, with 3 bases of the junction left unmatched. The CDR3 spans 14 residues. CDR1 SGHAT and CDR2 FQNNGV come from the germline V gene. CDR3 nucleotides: TGTGCCAGCAGCTGGGGACAGGGGAGTGAAAAACTGTTTTTT. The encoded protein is CASSWGQGSEKLFF.

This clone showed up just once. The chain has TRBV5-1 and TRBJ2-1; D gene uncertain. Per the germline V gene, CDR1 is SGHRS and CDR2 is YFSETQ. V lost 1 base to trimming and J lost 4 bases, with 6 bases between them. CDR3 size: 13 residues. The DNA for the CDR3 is TGCGCCAGCAGCTTGCACGGTTACAATGAGCAGTTCTTC. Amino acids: CASSLHGYNEQFF.

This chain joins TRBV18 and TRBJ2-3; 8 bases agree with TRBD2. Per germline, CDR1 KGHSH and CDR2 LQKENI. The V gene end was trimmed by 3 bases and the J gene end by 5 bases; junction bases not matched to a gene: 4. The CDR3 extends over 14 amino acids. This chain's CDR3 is CASSPGLAGDTQYF. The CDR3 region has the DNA TGTGCCAGCTCACCCGGACTAGCAGGAGATACGCAGTATTTT.

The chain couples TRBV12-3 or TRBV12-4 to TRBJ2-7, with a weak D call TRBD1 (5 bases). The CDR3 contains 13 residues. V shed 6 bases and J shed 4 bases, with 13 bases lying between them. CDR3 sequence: CASSRTQGYEQYF. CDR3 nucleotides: TGTGCCAGCAGCAGAACTCAGGGTTACGAGCAGTACTTC.

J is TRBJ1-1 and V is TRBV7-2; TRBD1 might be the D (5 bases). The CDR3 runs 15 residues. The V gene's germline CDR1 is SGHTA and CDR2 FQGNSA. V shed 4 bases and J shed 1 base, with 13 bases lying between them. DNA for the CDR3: TGTGCCAGCAGCTCCCCGGGACCGAGGAACACTGAAGCTTTCTTT. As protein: CASSSPGPRNTEAFF.

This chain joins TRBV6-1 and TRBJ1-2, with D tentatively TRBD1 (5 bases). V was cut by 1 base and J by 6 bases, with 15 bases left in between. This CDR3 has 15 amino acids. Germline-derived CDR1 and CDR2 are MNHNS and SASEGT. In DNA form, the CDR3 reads TGTGCCAGCAGTGAAGTATCCGGGACGGTCGATGGCTACACCTTC. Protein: CASSEVSGTVDGYTF.

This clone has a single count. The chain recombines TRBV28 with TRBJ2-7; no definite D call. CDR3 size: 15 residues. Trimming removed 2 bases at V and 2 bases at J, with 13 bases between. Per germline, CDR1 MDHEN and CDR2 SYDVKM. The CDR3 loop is CASSLDLAEPYEQYF. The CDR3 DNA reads TGTGCCAGCAGTTTAGATTTGGCAGAGCCCTACGAGCAGTACTTC.

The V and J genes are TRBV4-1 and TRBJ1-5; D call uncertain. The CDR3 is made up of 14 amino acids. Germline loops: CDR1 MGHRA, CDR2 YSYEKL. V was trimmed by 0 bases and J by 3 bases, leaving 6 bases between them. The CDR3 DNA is TGCGCCAGCAGCCAAGAAGGGCTCAATCAGCCCCAGCATTTT. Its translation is CASSQEGLNQPQHF.

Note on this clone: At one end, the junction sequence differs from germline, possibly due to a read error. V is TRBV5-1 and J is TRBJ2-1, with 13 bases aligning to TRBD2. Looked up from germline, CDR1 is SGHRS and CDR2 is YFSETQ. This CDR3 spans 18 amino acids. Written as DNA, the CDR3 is TGCGCCAGCAGTTCCTACAGACTAGCGGGAGGTGCCTACGATGAGCAGTTCTTC. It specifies CASSSYRLAGGAYDEQFF. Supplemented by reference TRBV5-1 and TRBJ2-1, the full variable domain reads KAGVTQTPRYLIKTRGQQVTLSCSPISGHRSVSWYQQTPGQGLQFLFEYFSETQRNKGNFPGRFSGRQFSNSRSEMNVSTLELGDSALYLCASSSYRLAGGAYDEQFFGPGTRLTVL.

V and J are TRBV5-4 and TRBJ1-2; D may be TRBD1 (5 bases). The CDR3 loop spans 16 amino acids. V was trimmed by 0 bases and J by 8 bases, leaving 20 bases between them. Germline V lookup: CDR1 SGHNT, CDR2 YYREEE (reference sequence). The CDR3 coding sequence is TGTGCCAGCAGCTTGGCCGGGGTCAGTGGGGGTACGGGCTACACCTTC. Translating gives CASSLAGVSGGTGYTF.

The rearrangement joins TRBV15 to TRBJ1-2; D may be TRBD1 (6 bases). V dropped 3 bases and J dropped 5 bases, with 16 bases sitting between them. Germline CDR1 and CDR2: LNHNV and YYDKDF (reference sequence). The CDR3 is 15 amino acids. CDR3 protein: CATSSKAGAGYGYTF. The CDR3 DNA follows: TGTGCCACCAGCAGTAAGGCAGGGGCGGGTTATGGCTACACCTTC.

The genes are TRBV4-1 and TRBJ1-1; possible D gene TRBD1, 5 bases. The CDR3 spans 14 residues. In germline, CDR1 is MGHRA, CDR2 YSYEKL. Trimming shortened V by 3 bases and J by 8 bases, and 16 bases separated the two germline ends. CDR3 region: CASSQVQTVSEAFF. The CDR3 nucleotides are TGCGCCAGCAGCCAGGTACAGACAGTCTCAGAAGCTTTCTTT.

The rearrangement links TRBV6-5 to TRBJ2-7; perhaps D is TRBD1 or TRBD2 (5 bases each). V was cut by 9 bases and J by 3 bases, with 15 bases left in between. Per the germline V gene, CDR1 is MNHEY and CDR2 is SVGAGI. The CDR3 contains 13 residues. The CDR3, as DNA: TGTGCCAGTGGGGGAGAATGGGGCTACGAGCAGTACTTC. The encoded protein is CASGGEWGYEQYF.

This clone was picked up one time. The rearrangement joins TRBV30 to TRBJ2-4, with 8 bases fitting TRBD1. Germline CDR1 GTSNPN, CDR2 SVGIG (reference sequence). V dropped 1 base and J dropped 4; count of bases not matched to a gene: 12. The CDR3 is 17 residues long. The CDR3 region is CAWSAGERDRSKNIQYF. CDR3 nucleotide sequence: TGTGCCTGGAGTGCTGGGGAAAGGGACAGGTCAAAAAACATTCAGTACTTC.

CDR3: CASSLDGGDDNEQFF. For the CDR3, the DNA is TGTGCCAGCAGCTTAGACGGGGGGGATGACAATGAGCAGTTCTTC. The V gene is TRBV11-2, the J gene TRBJ2-1; 8 positions match TRBD2. Trimming cost V 0 bases and J 5 bases; bases outside gene matches: 3. This CDR3 comprises 15 residues. CDR1 SGHAT and CDR2 FQNNGV come from the germline V gene.